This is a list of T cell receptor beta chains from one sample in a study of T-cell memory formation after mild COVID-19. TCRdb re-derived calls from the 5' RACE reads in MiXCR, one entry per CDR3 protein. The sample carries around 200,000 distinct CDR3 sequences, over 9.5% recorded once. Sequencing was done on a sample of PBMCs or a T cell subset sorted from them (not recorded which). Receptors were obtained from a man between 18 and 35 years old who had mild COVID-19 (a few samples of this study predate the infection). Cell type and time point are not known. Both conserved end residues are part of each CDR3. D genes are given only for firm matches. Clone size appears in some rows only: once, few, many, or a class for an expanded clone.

cdr3_aa: CASSLGEDRDAKNIQYF
cdr3_nt: TGTGCCAGCAGTTTGGGAGAAGACAGGGATGCCAAAAACATTCAGTACTTC
j_call: TRBJ2-4
clone_size: many
d_call: TRBD1
v_call: TRBV12-3/TRBV12-4

cdr3_aa: CASSSGREDTQYF
cdr3_nt: TGTGCCAGCAGCTCCGGGCGGGAAGATACGCAGTATTTT
j_call: TRBJ2-3
clone_size: NA
d_call: NA
v_call: TRBV28

cdr3_aa: CASSEPSLLGTQYF
cdr3_nt: TGTGCCAGCAGTGAACCGTCTCTTCTGGGGACCCAGTACTTC
j_call: TRBJ2-5
clone_size: few
d_call: NA
v_call: TRBV6-1

cdr3_aa: CASSIPPNTEAFF
cdr3_nt: TGTGCCAGTAGTATCCCACCCAACACTGAAGCTTTCTTT
j_call: TRBJ1-1
clone_size: few
d_call: NA
v_call: TRBV19

cdr3_aa: CASRGGGTEAFF
cdr3_nt: TGTGCCAGCAGGGGCGGGGGGACTGAAGCTTTCTTT
j_call: TRBJ1-1
clone_size: few
d_call: NA
v_call: TRBV12-3/TRBV12-4

cdr3_aa: CASSLARGGAYYTF
cdr3_nt: TGTGCCAGCAGCTTAGCGAGAGGCGGAGCATACTACACCTTC
j_call: TRBJ1-2
clone_size: NA
d_call: NA
v_call: TRBV7-9

cdr3_aa: CASSQGTGYNTGELFF
cdr3_nt: TGCGCCAGCAGCCAAGGGACAGGGTATAACACCGGGGAGCTGTTTTTT
j_call: TRBJ2-2
clone_size: few
d_call: TRBD1
v_call: TRBV4-3

cdr3_aa: CASSRWLQETQYF
cdr3_nt: TGCGCCAGCAGCCGATGGTTACAAGAGACCCAGTACTTC
j_call: TRBJ2-5
clone_size: many
d_call: NA
v_call: TRBV4-3

cdr3_aa: CATSFNRGFGNQPQHF
cdr3_nt: TGTGCCACCAGCTTTAACAGGGGATTTGGCAATCAGCCCCAGCATTTT
j_call: TRBJ1-5
clone_size: few
d_call: TRBD1
v_call: TRBV15

cdr3_aa: CASSRPGAGKGNEQFF
cdr3_nt: TGTGCCAGCTCACGACCGGGGGCAGGGAAGGGCAATGAGCAGTTCTTC
j_call: TRBJ2-1
clone_size: many
d_call: NA
v_call: TRBV18

cdr3_aa: CASSLGGVAFF
cdr3_nt: TGTGCCAGCAGCTTGGGGGGGGTAGCTTTCTTT
j_call: TRBJ1-1
clone_size: NA
d_call: NA
v_call: TRBV7-9

cdr3_aa: CASSLVRDRGPNEQFF
cdr3_nt: TGCGCCAGCAGCTTGGTCAGAGACAGGGGCCCCAATGAGCAGTTCTTC
j_call: TRBJ2-1
clone_size: NA
d_call: TRBD1
v_call: TRBV5-1

cdr3_aa: CASSLAGGLEKLFF
cdr3_nt: TGTGCCAGCAGCTTGGCAGGGGGCCTTGAAAAACTGTTTTTT
j_call: TRBJ1-4
clone_size: few
d_call: TRBD1
v_call: TRBV7-9

cdr3_aa: CASSWGQGATEAFF
cdr3_nt: TGCGCCAGCAGCTGGGGACAGGGGGCCACTGAAGCTTTCTTT
j_call: TRBJ1-1
clone_size: few
d_call: TRBD1
v_call: TRBV5-1